Shown below are 12 T cell receptor beta chains from a single sample sequenced in a study of blood T cells in healthy people across ages. Primed by a sample-barcoded 5' primer and a J-beta primer mix, a second PCR proceeded for 7 to 11 cycles. TCRdb analysed the 5' RACE reads with MiXCR anew, one entry per CDR3 protein. The data hold some 700,000 distinct CDR3 sequences, with 22% observed a single time. The sequencing input was blood. Receptors were obtained from a man aged 65 to 79 in good health.

The chain carries TRBV7-8 and TRBJ2-1, with D hard to call. The germline V gene encodes CDR1 SGHVS and CDR2 FQNEAQ. V was trimmed by 0 bases and J by 6 bases, leaving 9 bases between them. This CDR3 has 14 residues. The CDR3 DNA reads as TGTGCCAGCAGCTTAGCGCTAACGGGCAATGAGCAGTTCTTC. This translates into CASSLALTGNEQFF. The full variable domain, rest sourced from reference TRBV7-8 and TRBJ2-1, is GAGVSQSPRYKVAKRGQDVALRCDPISGHVSLFWYQQALGQGPEFLTYFQNEAQLDKSGLPSDRFFAERPEGSVSTLKIQRTQQEDSAVYLCASSLALTGNEQFFGPGTRLTVL.

This clonotype appeared a few times. This chain uses TRBV11-2 with TRBJ2-3, with D perhaps TRBD2 (5 bases). The germline CDR1 and CDR2 sequences are SGHAT and FQNNGV. The CDR3 sequence is 16 residues long. V was shortened by 1 base and J by 4 bases, with 15 bases between the two germline ends. The CDR3 here is CASSLGEVGVADTQYF. The CDR3 DNA reads as TGTGCCAGCAGCTTAGGAGAGGTCGGGGTGGCAGATACGCAGTATTTT.

This chain joins TRBV7-2 and TRBJ1-2, with D uncertain. The CDR3 has 15 amino acids. The V end lost 1 base, the J end lost 4 bases, and 13 bases lay between the germline ends. The V gene's germline CDR1 is SGHTA and CDR2 FQGNSA. The CDR3 region is CASSLVVVSSYGYTF. The CDR3 DNA sequence: TGTGCCAGCAGCTTAGTTGTGGTTAGTTCCTATGGCTACACCTTC. The whole variable domain, filled in from reference TRBV7-2 and TRBJ1-2, reads GAGVSQSPSNKVTEKGKDVELRCDPISGHTALYWYRQSLGQGLEFLIYFQGNSAPDKSGLPSDRFSAERTGGSVSTLTIQRTQQEDSAVYLCASSLVVVSSYGYTFGSGTRLTVV.

Note on this clonotype: As the CDR3 is not closed by the conserved phenylalanine or tryptophan, this likely results from a read error. The genes are TRBV5-1 and TRBJ1-2; 9 bases are shared with TRBD1. CDR1 is SGHRS, CDR2 YFSETQ, per germline. There are 15 residues in the CDR3. V lost 5 bases to trimming and J lost 4 bases; unmatched junction nucleotides: 9. CDR3 loop: CASRSPDRGGYGYTL. CDR3 coding DNA: TGCGCCAGCAGATCACCGGACAGGGGAGGCTATGGCTACACCCTC.

The chain uses TRBV5-1 and TRBJ2-1; 7 nucleotides match TRBD1. This CDR3 region has 16 residues. V shed 0 bases, J shed 2 bases, and the junction held 5 bases outside the gene matches. CDR1 is SGHRS and CDR2 is YFSETQ in the germline V gene. CDR3 protein: CASSLVVTGTYNEQFF. The CDR3 DNA reads TGCGCCAGCAGCTTGGTCGTGACAGGGACCTACAATGAGCAGTTCTTC.

J is TRBJ1-4 and V is TRBV7-3; 7 nucleotides match TRBD1. This CDR3 is built from 14 residues. Germline V gene data show CDR1 as SGHTA and CDR2 as FQGTGA. V shed 4 bases and J 7 bases; nucleotides not matched to a gene: 6. The CDR3 DNA reads as TGTGCCAGCAGCTCCAGGGGGATTTGTGAAAAACTGTTTTTT. Translated, it gives CASSSRGICEKLFF. The complete variable domain, with remaining parts taken from reference TRBV7-3 and TRBJ1-4, reads GAGVSQTPSNKVTEKGKYVELRCDPISGHTALYWYRQSLGQGPEFLIYFQGTGAADDSGLPNDRFFAVRPEGSVSTLKIQRTERGDSAVYLCASSSRGICEKLFFGSGTQLSVL.

The V and J genes are TRBV30 and TRBJ2-7; D ambiguous. This CDR3 region has 11 residues. V was clipped by 1 base and J by 3 bases, with 4 bases between them. Germline CDR1 reads GTSNPN; CDR2 reads SVGIG (reference sequence). The CDR3 sequence is CAWSGSYEQYF. The CDR3 DNA reads TGTGCCTGGAGTGGCAGCTACGAGCAGTACTTC.

V gene TRBV24-1 combines with J gene TRBJ2-5; the D call may be TRBD1 or TRBD2 (6 bases each). The J call may be faulty, since TRBJ2-1 better matches the DNA end. This CDR3 has 15 amino acids. Germline V gives CDR1 KGHDR, CDR2 SFDVKD. CDR3 DNA: TGTGCCACCAGTGAACCTCGGGGGCACGGCTTGGAACAGTTCTTC. Translation gives CATSEPRGHGLEQFF.

The chain links TRBV5-1 to TRBJ1-4, with 8 bases aligning to TRBD1. The CDR3 is 15 residues long. The V segment lost 0 bases and the J segment 8 bases; nucleotides outside the gene matches: 6. Germline CDR1 SGHRS, CDR2 YFSETQ. The CDR3 sequence: CASSLAAQGEEKLFF. The CDR3 nucleotides are TGCGCCAGCAGCTTGGCCGCACAGGGGGAGGAAAAACTGTTTTTT. Combining the CDR3 with reference TRBV5-1 and TRBJ1-4 gives the whole variable domain KAGVTQTPRYLIKTRGQQVTLSCSPISGHRSVSWYQQTPGQGLQFLFEYFSETQRNKGNFPGRFSGRQFSNSRSEMNVSTLELGDSALYLCASSLAAQGEEKLFFGSGTQLSVL.

This clonotype appeared a few times. The V and J genes are TRBV7-6 and TRBJ2-5, with D possibly being TRBD1 (6 bases). The DNA end is a closer match to TRBJ2-7, so the J assignment may be wrong. CDR1 SGHVS and CDR2 FNYEAQ come from the germline V gene. The CDR3 is made up of 13 amino acids. CDR3 residues: CASSLEQGAEQYF. The CDR3 coding sequence is TGTGCCAGCAGCTTAGAACAGGGAGCCGAGCAGTACTTC.

The chain combines TRBV3-1 with TRBJ2-5; 10 bases match TRBD2. The DNA end lines up better with TRBJ2-1; the J call may be wrong. Germline V gene lookup returns CDR1 LGHDT and CDR2 YNNKEL (reference sequence). The CDR3 is 14 amino acids. CDR3 coding DNA: TGTGCCAGCAGCTACAGCGGGGGGGCCTCTGAGCAGTTCTTC. Protein sequence: CASSYSGGASEQFF.

This clonotype was seen a few times. The J gene is TRBJ2-5, the V gene TRBV12-3 or TRBV12-4; D is perhaps TRBD2 (6 bases). The V end was cut by 7 bases, the J end by 0 bases, with 9 bases between. CDR3 length equals 13 residues. The CDR3 nucleotides read TGTGCCAGCAACTGGGGGGACCAAGAGACCCAGTACTTC. Its translation is CASNWGDQETQYF.